This T cell receptor beta chain came from a study of cytomegalovirus exposure and HLA in healthy donors. Study-level results: According to a later analysis, TCR clusters from the first cohort tended to co-occur in the 90 to 150 validation repertoires. There were approximately 150 TCR beta chains listed as cytomegalovirus-associated.

The germline V and J ends were trimmed by 5 bases and 2 bases, with 18 bases remaining between them. CDR3 length: 16 residues. Germline V gene lookup returns CDR1 MDHEN and CDR2 SYDVKM. Points on this clone: Its specificity is not known.

This table comes from immunoSEQ multiplex PCR, and its TCRdb copy is limited to in-frame clones, with some not included. In the table there are around 120,000 clones, approximately 89% of which are singletons. This receptor was taken from a man younger than 35 in good health and CMV-seronegative. The sequencing sample was made of PBMCs. The chain has TRBV28 and TRBJ1-2; D call uncertain. This chain's CDR3 is CASSGTPAASNYGYTF. Written as DNA, the CDR3 is TGTGCCAGCAGTGGTACGCCCGCGGCTTCCAACTATGGCTACACCTTC.